This T cell receptor (beta chain) came from a study of cytomegalovirus exposure and HLA in healthy donors. Whole-study context: From HLA-typed donors, an early data release held tens of millions of unique TCRs. Findings and caveats of the study: Confirmation in vitro established that three CMV-associated chains were specific for CMV antigens. Earlier analysis yielded a pattern in which most TCR beta V segments were productive about 90% or about 30% of the time. Sequences of the TCR beta chain were said to predict the HLA-A and HLA-B alleles of most subjects accurately.

A note on this clone: The target antigen is unknown.

60 Vbeta and 13 Jbeta primers were used in PCR. Sequenced by immunoSEQ multiplex PCR; TCRdb stores in-frame clones only, minus some. The table includes 85,000 to 130,000 clones, approximately 80% detected once. The clonotype was recovered from a young woman in good health and CMV-seropositive. Source material: PBMCs.

The CDR3 is CASSAPRGSSYNEQFF. Here the CDR3 DNA reads TGTGCCAGCAGCGCCCCTCGGGGTAGTTCCTACAATGAGCAGTTCTTC. The chain uses TRBV9 and TRBJ2-1, with D possibly TRBD2 on 5 matching bases. Looked up from germline, CDR1 is SGDLS and CDR2 is YYNGEE. The CDR3 extends over 16 amino acids. V dropped 3 bases and J dropped 1 base, with 14 bases sitting between them.